Listed here are 25 T cell receptor beta chains from one sample, sequenced in a study of cytomegalovirus exposure and HLA in healthy donors. PCR was performed using 60 Vbeta and 13 Jbeta primers. Some clones are missing from TCRdb's copy, which holds only in-frame ones; the method was immunoSEQ multiplex PCR. The sample consists of some 150,000 clones, about four fifths of them appearing once. Sequences were obtained from PBMCs. These receptor sequences come from a woman in her 30s in good health and CMV-seropositive.

The chain has TRBV27 and TRBJ2-7; 9 bases are shared with TRBD1. This CDR3 has 15 amino acids. Looked up from germline, CDR1 is MNHEY and CDR2 is SMNVEV (reference sequence). Trimming cost V 4 bases and J 2 bases; bases outside gene matches: 6. The CDR3 DNA reads TGTGCCAGCAGTTCCACAGGGGGCAAGACCTACGAGCAGTACTTC. Encoded protein: CASSSTGGKTYEQYF.

The rearrangement links TRBV5-1 to TRBJ1-5; 7 positions match TRBD1. V lost 1 base, J lost 6 bases, and 4 bases stayed unmatched. This CDR3 spans 14 amino acids. CDR1 SGHRS and CDR2 YFSETQ come from the germline V gene. The CDR3 spells CASSLRQGGQPQHF. In DNA form, the CDR3 reads TGCGCCAGCAGCTTGCGACAGGGAGGTCAGCCCCAGCATTTT.

The genes are TRBV9 and TRBJ2-1; 10 positions match TRBD2. V gave up 2 bases and J gave up 5 bases; unmatched junction bases: 4. The CDR3 sequence is 15 residues long. CDR1 is SGDLS and CDR2 is YYNGEE in the germline V gene. The CDR3 nucleotides read TGTGCCAGCAGCGTCAGCGGGGGGGTACACAATGAGCAGTTCTTC. Encoded protein: CASSVSGGVHNEQFF.

The chain combines TRBV7-9 with TRBJ1-6; unclear D gene. Germline values: CDR1 SEHNR, CDR2 FQNEAQ (reference sequence). This CDR3 is 14 amino acids long. With 1 base removed from V and 5 bases from J, the gap between germline ends came to 6 bases. DNA for the CDR3: TGTGCCAGCAGCTTAGACATCCATAATTCACCCCTCCACTTT. Protein sequence: CASSLDIHNSPLHF.

V is TRBV10-3 and J is TRBJ1-5, with D maybe TRBD1 (5 bases). Germline CDR1 ENHRY, CDR2 SYGVKD. The CDR3 has 12 residues. With 10 bases removed from V and 7 bases from J, the gap between germline ends came to 14 bases. Here the CDR3 DNA reads TGTGCCAGCAGGGCCACGGGGCAGCCCCAGCATTTT. Encoded protein: CASRATGQPQHF.

The V gene is TRBV6-6, the J gene TRBJ1-1; D is undetermined. The CDR3 is 13 amino acids. Germline V gene lookup returns CDR1 MNHNY and CDR2 SVGAGI (reference sequence). V was cut by 6 bases and J by 1 base, with 9 bases left in between. The CDR3 loop reads CASSSEGNTEAFF. The CDR3 nucleotides read TGTGCCAGCAGCTCAGAGGGGAACACTGAAGCTTTCTTT.

This clone was seen many times. The rearrangement joins TRBV27 to TRBJ2-7; TRBD1 aligns across 7 bases. The J segment lost 9 bases and the V segment lost 6 bases, leaving 11 bases of the junction unmatched. The CDR3 extends over 13 amino acids. Germline lookup yields CDR1 MNHEY and CDR2 SMNVEV (reference sequence). CDR3 residues: CASSSEGALVQYF. The CDR3 bases are TGTGCCAGCAGCTCCGAGGGGGCATTAGTGCAGTACTTC.

Here the CDR3 reads CASSYSGTLMNTEAFF. The CDR3 DNA is TGTGCCAGCAGTTACTCGGGGACACTCATGAACACTGAAGCTTTCTTT. The chain combines TRBV6-5 with TRBJ1-1, with D possibly matching TRBD1 (6 bases). V lost 0 bases to trimming and J lost 0 bases, with 11 bases between them. The germline V gene has CDR1 MNHEY and CDR2 SVGAGI. The CDR3 is 16 amino acids.

The chain joins TRBV18 to TRBJ1-5, with 7 bases fitting TRBD1. Germline CDR1 is KGHSH and CDR2 is LQKENI. The J segment lost 0 bases and the V segment lost 6 bases, leaving 8 bases of the junction unmatched. The CDR3 loop spans 16 amino acids. CDR3 DNA sequence: TGTGCCAGCTCCCCGGACAGGACATATAGCAATCAGCCCCAGCATTTT. It encodes CASSPDRTYSNQPQHF.

This chain uses TRBV28 with TRBJ1-3; D remains unclear. Germline V gives CDR1 MDHEN, CDR2 SYDVKM. The CDR3 has 14 amino acids. V shed 2 bases and J shed 2 bases, with 7 bases lying between them. In nucleotides, the CDR3 is TGTGCCAGCAGTTTAGTGGGAGCTGGAAACACCATATATTTT. It encodes CASSLVGAGNTIYF.

The rearrangement links TRBV9 to TRBJ1-2, with a tentative D call TRBD1 (5 bases). V was trimmed by 1 base and J by 7 bases, leaving 8 bases between them. This CDR3 contains 12 residues. Germline assignment: CDR1 SGDLS and CDR2 YYNGEE. CDR3 in amino acids: CASSVYQGGYTF. In nucleotides, the CDR3 is TGTGCCAGCAGCGTATACCAGGGTGGCTACACCTTC.

The chain carries TRBV11-1 and TRBJ1-1; D remains ambiguous. V was trimmed by 2 bases and J by 1 base, leaving 11 bases between them. CDR1 and CDR2 (germline): SGHAT, FQDESV (reference sequence). This CDR3 has 15 amino acids. The DNA of the CDR3 is TGTGCCAGCAGCTTATGGGCAATAGGGAACACTGAAGCTTTCTTT. This gives the protein CASSLWAIGNTEAFF.

V and J are TRBV7-3 and TRBJ2-1; TRBD2 matches 9 bases. The CDR3 spans 15 residues. The germline V gene has CDR1 SGHTA and CDR2 FQGTGA. Trimming took 3 bases from V and 6 from J; bases not matched to a gene: 6. DNA of the CDR3: TGTGCCAGCAGCTTGTCGCGGGGGGGTTCCAATGAGCAGTTCTTC. It specifies CASSLSRGGSNEQFF.

The chain employs TRBV7-2 and TRBJ1-6; 9 bases are shared with TRBD1. The CDR3 has 15 amino acids. V dropped 1 base and J dropped 9; count of bases not matched to a gene: 4. The germline CDR1 and CDR2 sequences are SGHTA and FQGNSA. The CDR3 sequence: CASSLVDRGFSPLHF. CDR3 DNA: TGTGCCAGCAGCTTAGTCGACAGGGGGTTTTCACCCCTCCACTTT.

CDR3 nucleotides: TGTGCCAGCACGACTAGCGGGGGGGCGGGGGAGCAGTTCTTC. Translation gives CASTTSGGAGEQFF. The chain has TRBV2 and TRBJ2-1; 14 bases align to TRBD2. Germline assignment: CDR1 SNHLY and CDR2 FYNNEI. The CDR3 is made up of 14 amino acids. The V and J ends lost 7 bases and 10 bases, in that order; junction bases with no gene match: 6.

V gene TRBV9 combines with J gene TRBJ1-6; 7 bases agree with TRBD1. The CDR3 is 16 residues long. V lost 4 bases to trimming and J lost 5 bases; unmatched junction nucleotides: 9. Germline CDR1 and CDR2: SGDLS and YYNGEE. The CDR3 coding sequence is TGTGCCAGCAGCTCACCCCGGGACAGTCATAATTCACCCCTCCACTTT. Its protein is CASSSPRDSHNSPLHF.

J is TRBJ2-2 and V is TRBV9; 7 bases are shared with TRBD2. Germline values: CDR1 SGDLS, CDR2 YYNGEE. This CDR3 has 15 residues. Trimming removed 3 bases from V and 4 bases from J; junction bases left unmatched: 6. The CDR3 region is CASSEAGRGTGELFF. CDR3 bases: TGTGCCAGCAGCGAAGCGGGGCGGGGCACCGGGGAGCTGTTTTTT.

This chain uses TRBV5-8 with TRBJ2-7; TRBD1 matches at 10 bases. Per the germline V gene, CDR1 is SGHTS and CDR2 is YDEGEE. The CDR3 runs to 18 residues. After removal of 0 bases from V and 4 bases from J, the junction contained 13 bases not matched to a gene. The CDR3 DNA sequence: TGTGCCAGCAGCTTGGTCCTGACAGGGGGCAAGGAGGCATACGAGCAGTACTTC. It yields the protein CASSLVLTGGKEAYEQYF.

The rearrangement uses TRBV6-1 and TRBJ1-2; 10 positions agree with TRBD1. The germline V gene has CDR1 MNHNS and CDR2 SASEGT. After removal of 5 bases from V and 14 bases from J, the junction contained 5 bases not matched to a gene. CDR3 length: 11 amino acids. The CDR3 DNA sequence: TGTGCCAGCAGTCCCGACAGGGGGCGAACCTTC. Protein product: CASSPDRGRTF.

This clone was found once. The same CDR3 can be traced to other DNA sequences in this sample. The V and J genes are TRBV2 and TRBJ2-4; D is possibly TRBD1 (5 bases). There are 14 residues in the CDR3. The V end was cut by 5 bases, the J end by 3 bases, with 11 bases between. Germline V gives CDR1 SNHLY, CDR2 FYNNEI. The CDR3 DNA is TGTGCCAGCAGTCAATCAGGGAACAAAAACATTCAGTACTTC. Protein product: CASSQSGNKNIQYF.

The chain has TRBV11-2 and TRBJ1-1; tentatively, D is TRBD1 (5 bases). V gave up 3 bases and J gave up 6 bases, with 14 bases separating them. From germline, CDR1 is SGHAT and CDR2 FQNNGV. CDR3 length equals 14 residues. CDR3 coding DNA: TGTGCCAGCAGCTTGGGGGGTTTCAGCCCTGAAGCTTTCTTT. Translating gives CASSLGGFSPEAFF.

The rearrangement uses TRBV4-1 and TRBJ2-3; 8 nucleotides align to TRBD1. The CDR3 covers 20 residues. The V and J ends lost 4 bases and 6 bases, in that order; junction bases with no gene match: 24. Germline CDR1 MGHRA, CDR2 YSYEKL. CDR3 sequence (DNA): TGCGCCAGCAGCCGACCCCCCACCTCGAAGGACAGGGTGGTTTGGGATACGCAGTATTTT. Its translation is CASSRPPTSKDRVVWDTQYF.

This clone was recorded a few times. CDR3 in amino acids: CASSLAYRDTEAFF. The DNA of the CDR3 is TGTGCCAGCAGCTTAGCGTACAGGGACACTGAAGCTTTCTTT. The chain combines TRBV7-2 with TRBJ1-1; D might be TRBD1 (6 bases). This CDR3 spans 14 amino acids. The germline V and J ends were trimmed by 0 bases and 3 bases, with 8 bases remaining between them. Germline CDR1 SGHTA, CDR2 FQGNSA.

The chain joins TRBV7-9 to TRBJ1-4; D uncertain. CDR3 length: 11 amino acids. V was pared by 8 bases and J by 8 bases, with 9 bases between. Germline-derived CDR1 and CDR2 are SEHNR and FQNEAQ (reference sequence). The CDR3 DNA reads as TGTGCCAGCGCTACCCCCGAAAAACTGTTTTTT. Amino acids: CASATPEKLFF.

The gene calls are TRBV7-2 and TRBJ1-2; possible D gene TRBD1, 5 bases. This CDR3 has 13 amino acids. Germline lookup yields CDR1 SGHTA and CDR2 FQGNSA. V lost 3 bases, J lost 6 bases, and 11 bases lay in between. CDR3 region: CASSFGPGDGYTF. DNA of the CDR3: TGTGCCAGCAGCTTTGGGCCGGGGGATGGCTACACCTTC.